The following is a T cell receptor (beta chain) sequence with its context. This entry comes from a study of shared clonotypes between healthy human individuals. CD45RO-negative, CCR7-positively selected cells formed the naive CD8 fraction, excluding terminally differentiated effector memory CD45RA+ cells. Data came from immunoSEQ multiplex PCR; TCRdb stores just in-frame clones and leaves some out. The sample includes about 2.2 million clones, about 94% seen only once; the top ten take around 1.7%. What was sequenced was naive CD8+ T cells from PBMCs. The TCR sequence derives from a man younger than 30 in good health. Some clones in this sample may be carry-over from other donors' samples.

This CDR3 reads CASREGQGFPYEQYF. Written as DNA, the CDR3 is TGTGCCAGCAGGGAGGGACAGGGGTTTCCCTACGAGCAGTACTTC. The rearrangement uses TRBV6-1 and TRBJ2-7; 10 bases align to TRBD1. Per the germline V gene, CDR1 is MNHNS and CDR2 is SASEGT. V trimming: 6 bases; J trimming: 2 bases; junction bases outside the gene matches: 7. CDR3 size: 15 residues.